One sample yielded the 20 T cell receptor beta chains listed below, sequenced in a study of T cell responses to AZD1222 COVID-19 vaccine. Profiling relied on immunoSEQ multiplex PCR, and the TCRdb table lists in-frame clones only, not all of them. The sample holds around 160,000 clones; around nine tenths are singletons and the top ten take roughly 5%. Material: peripheral blood, obtained on day 0 of AZD1222 vaccination. The receptors shown here come from an adult in good health.

This clone occurred a few times. The rearrangement joins TRBV28 to TRBJ2-2; 7 nucleotides line up with TRBD1. The CDR3 covers 17 residues. In germline, CDR1 is MDHEN, CDR2 SYDVKM. With 5 bases clipped from V and 2 bases from J, the junction kept 11 bases outside the gene matches. The CDR3 protein is CASSPRTGRLNTGELFF. CDR3 DNA: TGTGCCAGCAGTCCACGGACAGGAAGACTTAACACCGGGGAGCTGTTTTTT.

This chain uses TRBV6-5 with TRBJ2-7, with 13 bases identical to TRBD2. The germline CDR1 and CDR2 sequences are MNHEY and SVGAGI. The CDR3 is 14 residues long. Trimming took 6 bases from V and 5 from J; bases not matched to a gene: 4. CDR3 region: CASRTSGRFHEQYF. The CDR3 nucleotides are TGTGCCAGCAGGACTAGCGGGAGGTTCCACGAGCAGTACTTC.

V usage is TRBV2 and J usage is TRBJ2-6; a weak D match, TRBD2 (6 bases). The CDR3 is made up of 15 amino acids. Trimming pared 4 bases from V and 0 bases from J, leaving 7 bases between. Germline CDR1 reads SNHLY; CDR2 reads FYNNEI. This CDR3 reads CASSGTNSGANVLTF. The CDR3 DNA sequence: TGTGCCAGCAGTGGGACTAACTCTGGGGCCAACGTCCTGACTTTC. The full variable domain, in which reference TRBV2 and TRBJ2-6 provide the parts outside the CDR3, is EPEVTQTPSHQVTQMGQEVILRCVPISNHLYFYWYRQILGQKVEFLVSFYNNEISEKSEIFDDQFSVERPDGSNFTLKIRSTKLEDSAMYFCASSGTNSGANVLTFGAGSRLTVL.

This chain links TRBV6-4 with TRBJ1-2, with D unresolved. V gave up 3 bases and J gave up 4 bases, with 15 bases separating them. The germline V gene has CDR1 MRHNA and CDR2 SNTAGT. The CDR3 sequence is 15 residues long. CDR3 DNA sequence: TGTGCCAGCAGTGAAGGTTGGGAGGGTAGCTATGGCTACACCTTC. This sequence encodes CASSEGWEGSYGYTF.

Written as DNA, the CDR3 is TGTGCCAGCAGTTACTCTCCGTGGTCTGGGGCCAACGTCCTGACTTTC. It translates to CASSYSPWSGANVLTF. The V call is TRBV6-5, the J call TRBJ2-6; D unresolved. The CDR3 extends over 16 amino acids. The germline V gene has CDR1 MNHEY and CDR2 SVGAGI. The germline V and J ends were trimmed by 0 bases and 1 base, with 7 bases remaining between them.

The rearrangement joins TRBV4-2 to TRBJ1-3; 7 bases are shared with TRBD1. CDR1 and CDR2 from the germline V gene are LGHNA and YNFKEQ. After removal of 0 bases from V and 3 bases from J, the junction contained 5 bases not matched to a gene. There are 16 residues in the CDR3. The CDR3 spells CASSQDPQGIGNTIYF. Written as DNA, the CDR3 is TGTGCCAGCAGCCAAGACCCACAGGGGATTGGAAACACCATATATTTT.

This chain connects TRBV6-2 or TRBV6-3 to TRBJ2-1; TRBD2 aligns across 7 bases. Germline values: CDR1 MNHEY, CDR2 SVGEGT. This CDR3 comprises 14 residues. V shed 5 bases and J 5 bases; nucleotides not matched to a gene: 6. CDR3 protein: CASSGGDSNNEQFF. CDR3 bases: TGTGCCAGCAGTGGGGGGGACTCGAACAATGAGCAGTTCTTC.

The chain employs TRBV18 and TRBJ2-1; TRBD2 agrees at 13 bases. Germline trimming cut 0 bases from V and 10 bases from J; bases unmatched to any gene: 0. This CDR3 has 14 amino acids. Per the germline V gene, CDR1 is KGHSH and CDR2 is LQKENI. The CDR3 nucleotides read TGTGCCAGCTCACCACCGGGACTAGCGGGGGAGCAGTTCTTC. It encodes CASSPPGLAGEQFF.

CDR3 loop: CASSSSRGASGAQETQYF. In nucleotides, the CDR3 is TGTGCCAGCAGCTCCTCACGGGGGGCTAGCGGGGCTCAAGAGACCCAGTACTTC. V gene TRBV9 combines with J gene TRBJ2-5; TRBD2 matches 9 bases. Germline V CDR1 and CDR2: SGDLS, YYNGEE. The V segment lost 4 bases and the J segment 2 bases; nucleotides outside the gene matches: 15. The CDR3 covers 18 residues.

The genes are TRBV7-2 and TRBJ2-6; D remains ambiguous. Germline V gene data show CDR1 as SGHTA and CDR2 as FQGNSA. V lost 5 bases and J 0 bases, leaving 11 bases between the germline ends. The CDR3 sequence is 16 residues long. The CDR3 DNA sequence: TGTGCCAGCAGCCCTGATGGAGTCTCTGGGGCCAACGTCCTGACTTTC. This gives the protein CASSPDGVSGANVLTF.

The rearrangement links TRBV2 to TRBJ2-7, with 9 bases identical to TRBD1. In germline, CDR1 is SNHLY, CDR2 FYNNEI. The junction had 8 bases not matched to a gene; V was cut back by 6 bases and J by 5 bases. This CDR3 spans 14 amino acids. CDR3 DNA: TGTGCCAGCAGGGGGGGACAGGGTCTGCACGAGCAGTACTTC. Residues: CASRGGQGLHEQYF.

The chain employs TRBV30 and TRBJ2-5, with D possibly called TRBD1 or TRBD2 (5 bases each). Trimming stripped 3 bases from V and 2 bases from J, with 10 bases between. The germline CDR1 and CDR2 sequences are GTSNPN and SVGIG (reference sequence). CDR3 length: 13 amino acids. CDR3 sequence reads: CAWSEGRQETQYF. In DNA form, the CDR3 reads TGTGCCTGGAGCGAGGGGAGACAAGAGACCCAGTACTTC. The whole variable domain, remainder taken from reference TRBV30 and TRBJ2-5, is SQTIHQWPATLVQPVGSPLSLECTVEGTSNPNLYWYRQAAGRGLQLLFYSVGIGQISSEVPQNLSASRPQDRQFILSSKKLLLSDSGFYLCAWSEGRQETQYFGPGTRLLVL.

The chain has TRBV5-1 and TRBJ1-1; 7 positions match TRBD1. The junction had 5 bases not matched to a gene; V was cut back by 4 bases and J by 2 bases. Germline CDR1 and CDR2: SGHRS and YFSETQ. CDR3 length: 14 amino acids. The CDR3: CASSKGDRNTEAFF. The DNA of the CDR3 is TGCGCCAGCAGCAAGGGGGACAGAAACACTGAAGCTTTCTTT.

The chain links TRBV9 to TRBJ2-1, with 13 bases matching TRBD2. Germline values: CDR1 SGDLS, CDR2 YYNGEE. CDR3 length: 15 residues. V shed 3 bases, J shed 10 bases, and the junction held 7 bases outside the gene matches. DNA of the CDR3: TGTGCCAGCAGCGAAGGACTAGCGGGAGTAAAGGAGCAGTTCTTC. Translating gives CASSEGLAGVKEQFF.

The CDR3 spells CASSLAFGGGYGYTF. DNA for the CDR3: TGTGCCAGCAGCTTGGCCTTCGGGGGCGGCTATGGCTACACCTTC. This chain joins TRBV5-6 and TRBJ1-2; perhaps TRBD1 as D (6 bases). Looked up from germline, CDR1 is SGHDT and CDR2 is YYEEEE. This CDR3 comprises 15 residues. V was cut by 0 bases and J by 4 bases, with 13 bases left in between.

This clone has only one observation. The J gene is TRBJ1-6, the V gene TRBV7-4, with unresolved D. The CDR3 length is 19 residues. Germline lookup yields CDR1 SGHVT and CDR2 SQSDAQ. Trimming shortened V by 6 bases and J by 3 bases, and 24 bases separated the two germline ends. The CDR3 sequence is CASRFRVRTAGFYNSPLHF. DNA of the CDR3: TGTGCCAGCAGGTTTAGGGTAAGAACCGCGGGATTCTATAATTCACCCCTCCACTTT.

The rearrangement uses TRBV6-5 and TRBJ1-1, with 8 nucleotides matching TRBD1. The CDR3 totals 15 residues. V lost 0 bases and J lost 1; bases outside the gene matches: 1. Looked up from germline, CDR1 is MNHEY and CDR2 is SVGAGI. CDR3 residues: CASSYSGQGNTEAFF. CDR3 DNA sequence: TGTGCCAGCAGTTACTCTGGACAGGGGAACACTGAAGCTTTCTTT.

The chain joins TRBV5-1 to TRBJ1-2; D call uncertain. CDR3 size: 13 residues. The V gene lost 0 bases and the J gene lost 3 bases, with 6 bases spanning the gap. The germline V gene has CDR1 SGHRS and CDR2 YFSETQ. CDR3 bases: TGCGCCAGCAGCTTGGATGCGGACTATGGCTACACCTTC. This translates into CASSLDADYGYTF.

V gene TRBV3-1 (or the pseudogene TRBV3-2) combines with J gene TRBJ2-3; D is undetermined. V was cut by 6 bases and J by 0 bases, with 13 bases left in between. The CDR3 totals 15 residues. The germline V gene encodes CDR1 LGHDT and CDR2 YNNKEL (reference sequence). The CDR3 nucleotides read TGTGCCAGCAGGCAAAGTGCACTAAGCACAGATACGCAGTATTTT. It is translated as CASRQSALSTDTQYF.

This chain uses TRBV27 with TRBJ1-3; D gene ambiguous. V lost 6 bases and J 0 bases, leaving 6 bases between the germline ends. This CDR3 has 13 residues. From germline, CDR1 is MNHEY and CDR2 SMNVEV (reference sequence). CDR3 in amino acids: CASRGNSGNTIYF. CDR3 DNA sequence: TGTGCCAGCAGGGGAAACTCTGGAAACACCATATATTTT.